The entry that follows covers one T cell receptor (beta chain) sequence. Its target is not known. PCR primers comprised 60 Vbeta and 13 Jbeta primers. The method was immunoSEQ multiplex PCR; TCRdb's version includes in-frame clones alone and lacks a portion of them. The top ten clones hold 5% to 7% of a sample with fewer than 200,000 clones, almost 80% of them seen once. The CDR3 has 11 amino acids. The germline CDR1 and CDR2 sequences are SEHNR and FQNEAQ (reference sequence). The entry originates in a study of cytomegalovirus exposure and HLA in healthy donors. The study, taken as a whole, reports: Most CMV-associated TCR beta chains were later found to appear HLA-restricted. Later analysis reportedly placed an Asian-associated ancestry cluster below the approximately 730-donor mean in N-insertions.

The specimen was PBMCs. This clonotype was obtained from a man in his forties or fifties in good health and CMV-seropositive. This rearrangement joins TRBV7-9 to TRBJ2-5; D call uncertain. The DNA end favors TRBJ2-7, so the J call may be wrong. The CDR3 reads CASSFLGEQYF. The CDR3 nucleotides are TGTGCCAGCAGCTTTCTGGGCGAGCAGTACTTC.